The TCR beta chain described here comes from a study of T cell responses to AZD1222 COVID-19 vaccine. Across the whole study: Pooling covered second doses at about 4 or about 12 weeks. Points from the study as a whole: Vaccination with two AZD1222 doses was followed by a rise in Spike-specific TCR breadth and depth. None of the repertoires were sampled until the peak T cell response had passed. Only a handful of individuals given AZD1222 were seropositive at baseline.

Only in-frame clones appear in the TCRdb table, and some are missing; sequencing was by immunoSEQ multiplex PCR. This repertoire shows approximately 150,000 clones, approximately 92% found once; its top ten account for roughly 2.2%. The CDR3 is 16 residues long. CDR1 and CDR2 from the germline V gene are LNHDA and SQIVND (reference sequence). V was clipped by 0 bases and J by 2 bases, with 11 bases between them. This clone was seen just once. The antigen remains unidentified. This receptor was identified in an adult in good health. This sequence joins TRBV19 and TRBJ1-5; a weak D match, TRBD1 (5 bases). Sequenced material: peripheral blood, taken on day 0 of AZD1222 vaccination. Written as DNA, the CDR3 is TGTGCCAGTAGTATAGACATATGGGGCGGCAATCAGCCCCAGCATTTT. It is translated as CASSIDIWGGNQPQHF. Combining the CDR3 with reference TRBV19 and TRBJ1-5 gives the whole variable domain DGGITQSPKYLFRKEGQNVTLSCEQNLNHDAMYWYRQDPGQGLRLIYYSQIVNDFQKGDIAEGYSVSREKKESFPLTVTSAQKNPTAFYLCASSIDIWGGNQPQHFGDGTRLSIL.